One sample yielded the 10 T cell receptor beta chains listed below, sequenced in a study of blood T cell repertoires in COVID-19 (dated by TCRdb to the early 2020s). The method was the immunoSEQ multiplex PCR assay. Entries here come from immuneACCESS through TCRdb and include only in-frame sequences with V and J called. Some clones fail to appear in such tables; in the studies checked, an unresolved V gene covers under half of the shortfall, and the cause of the remainder is unknown. The sample table records roughly 230,000 clones; 89% of these occur just once. The top ten clones comprise around 4.6% of the sample. What was sequenced was peripheral blood. Receptors originate from a woman in her 40s who had recovered from COVID-19.

The CDR3 nucleotides are TGTGCCAGCAGTGAGGGAGCATTTAACTATGGCTACACCTTC. Translated, it gives CASSEGAFNYGYTF. The chain employs TRBV2 and TRBJ1-2; no clear D gene. Germline V gives CDR1 SNHLY, CDR2 FYNNEI. Between the trimmed V and J ends, which lost 3 bases and 1 base, there was a span of 9 bases. This CDR3 is 14 amino acids long.

In its sample, this clone was seen once. This chain links TRBV5-5 with TRBJ2-2; D remains ambiguous. The V end lost 3 bases, the J end lost 4 bases, and 7 bases lay between the germline ends. In germline, CDR1 is SGHKS, CDR2 YYEKEE (reference sequence). The CDR3 is 13 residues long. CDR3 sequence reads: CASSSVATGELFF. CDR3 DNA sequence: TGTGCCAGCAGCTCGGTCGCCACCGGGGAGCTGTTTTTT.

The genes are TRBV28 and TRBJ1-5; D is possibly TRBD1 (6 bases). Germline assignment: CDR1 MDHEN and CDR2 SYDVKM. V lost 4 bases and J lost 6, with 16 bases in between. The CDR3 sequence is 15 residues long. DNA for the CDR3: TGTGCCAGCAGTTGGATAGCCGCAGGGGTTCAGCCCCAGCATTTT. The encoded protein is CASSWIAAGVQPQHF.

The chain recombines TRBV11-2 with TRBJ1-2; D is unclear. Germline V CDR1 and CDR2: SGHAT, FQNNGV. The CDR3 length is 12 residues. V was shortened by 4 bases and J by 3 bases, with 6 bases between the two germline ends. CDR3 DNA sequence: TGTGCCAGCAGCTACGGGGACTATGGCTACACCTTC. This encodes CASSYGDYGYTF.

The chain employs TRBV5-1 and TRBJ2-1; D possibly corresponds to TRBD2 (6 bases). The CDR3 sequence is 16 residues long. CDR1 and CDR2 (germline): SGHRS, YFSETQ. The V gene lost 4 bases and the J gene lost 5 bases, with 19 bases spanning the gap. The CDR3 loop is CASSPQRAGLHNEQFF. CDR3 sequence (DNA): TGCGCCAGCAGCCCCCAGCGGGCAGGACTGCACAATGAGCAGTTCTTC. The whole variable domain, filled in from reference TRBV5-1 and TRBJ2-1, reads KAGVTQTPRYLIKTRGQQVTLSCSPISGHRSVSWYQQTPGQGLQFLFEYFSETQRNKGNFPGRFSGRQFSNSRSEMNVSTLELGDSALYLCASSPQRAGLHNEQFFGPGTRLTVL.

The chain uses TRBV20-1 and TRBJ1-2; D remains unclear. The germline V gene has CDR1 DFQATT and CDR2 SNEGSKA (reference sequence). Trimming cost V 6 bases and J 8 bases, with 13 bases left between them. This CDR3 has 11 residues. DNA of the CDR3: TGCAGTGCACGGGGAGTGGACGGCTACACCTTC. It specifies CSARGVDGYTF.

V usage is TRBV7-2 and J usage is TRBJ1-1; D is uncertain. The CDR3 contains 13 residues. Germline-derived CDR1 and CDR2 are SGHTA and FQGNSA. V shed 1 base and J shed 3 bases, with 6 bases lying between them. The CDR3 DNA reads TGTGCCAGCAGCTTAGATAGAGACACTGAAGCTTTCTTT. Residues: CASSLDRDTEAFF.

This chain joins TRBV18 and TRBJ1-5; TRBD1 might be the D (5 bases). The CDR3 consists of 14 residues. Germline V gene sequence: CDR1 KGHSH, CDR2 LQKENI. V lost 6 bases and J lost 0, with 9 bases in between. CDR3 nucleotides: TGTGCCAGCTCGGGGACTGATAGCAATCAGCCCCAGCATTTT. Translating it yields CASSGTDSNQPQHF.

V is TRBV12-3 or TRBV12-4 and J is TRBJ1-4; a possible D gene is TRBD1 (6 bases). This CDR3 has 13 amino acids. Trimming left V 5 bases short and J 10 bases short, with 14 bases between. The CDR3 sequence: CASSRREGGKLFF. In nucleotides, the CDR3 is TGTGCCAGCAGTCGACGGGAAGGGGGAAAACTGTTTTTT.

The chain uses TRBV18 and TRBJ2-7; possible D gene TRBD2, 5 bases. Per the germline V gene, CDR1 is KGHSH and CDR2 is LQKENI. Trimming left V 1 base short and J 7 bases short, with 11 bases between. The CDR3 is 13 amino acids. Written as DNA, the CDR3 is TGTGCCAGCTCACCACTCGAGACGGGAGAGCAGTACTTC. Its translation: CASSPLETGEQYF.